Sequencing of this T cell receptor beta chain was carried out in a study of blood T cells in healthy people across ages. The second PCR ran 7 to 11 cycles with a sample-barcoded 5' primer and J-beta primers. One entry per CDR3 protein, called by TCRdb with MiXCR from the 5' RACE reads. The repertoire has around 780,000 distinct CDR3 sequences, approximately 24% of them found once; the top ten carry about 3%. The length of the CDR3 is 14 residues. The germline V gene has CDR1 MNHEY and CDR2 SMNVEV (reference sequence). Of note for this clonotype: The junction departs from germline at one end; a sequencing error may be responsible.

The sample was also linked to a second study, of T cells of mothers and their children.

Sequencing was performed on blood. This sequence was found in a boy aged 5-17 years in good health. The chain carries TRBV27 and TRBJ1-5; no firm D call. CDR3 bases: TGTGCCAGCAGCCCGGGTATTGGCAAACAGCCCCAGCATTTT. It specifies CASSPGIGKQPQHF.